One TCR beta chain is described in this entry. The source of the sample is a study of blood T cell repertoires in COVID-19. Cohort allocation depended upon clinical history that participants reported. TCRdb's copy holds only in-frame clones and misses some; the assay was immunoSEQ multiplex PCR. This table has roughly 520,000 clones, around nine tenths appearing once. Per germline, CDR1 WNHNN and CDR2 SYGVQD (reference sequence). The CDR3 extends over 13 amino acids. V lost 4 bases and J lost 6; bases outside the gene matches: 4. Sequenced input: PBMCs or T cells enriched from blood (not recorded which). The chain employs TRBV10-1 and TRBJ2-7; 9 bases are a match to TRBD1. The TCR was taken from a woman between 40 and 55 years old who had recovered from COVID-19. This CDR3 reads CASSAGTGREQYF. CDR3 in DNA: TGCGCCAGCAGTGCTGGGACAGGGCGCGAGCAGTACTTC.